Listed below are T cell receptor beta chains from one sample, sequenced in a study of T cells after yellow fever vaccination. TCRdb reanalysed the 5' RACE reads using MiXCR and keeps one entry per CDR3 protein. The sample comprises hundreds of thousands of distinct CDR3 sequences, around 13% of which are singletons, and roughly 3% rests with the top ten. Material: CD4+ T cells sorted from PBMCs, obtained 15 days after the yellow fever booster vaccination. The source is a man aged 18 to 29 who received the YFV17D yellow fever vaccine. The CDR3 runs from the conserved cysteine through the conserved F or W. The order of the fields is CDR3 DNA, CDR3 protein, D gene, CDR3 length, clone size, J gene, V gene. D genes are given only for firm matches. A row's size may be missing; if present it is once, few, many or a size class.

CDR3 DNA: TGTGCCAGCAGTGACAGGGGTTCCGGCAATCAGCCCCAGCATTTT
CDR3 protein: CASSDRGSGNQPQHF
D gene: NA
CDR3 length: 15
clone size: few
J gene: TRBJ1-5
V gene: TRBV2

CDR3 DNA: TGTGCCAGCAACCCCCTGGCCACGGGACGTAGCTCTGGAAACACCATATATTTT
CDR3 protein: CASNPLATGRSSGNTIYF
D gene: NA
CDR3 length: 18
clone size: NA
J gene: TRBJ1-3
V gene: TRBV7-9

CDR3 DNA: TGCGCCAGCAGCGGGCTTTTAAGGGGTAATAGCAATCAGCCCCAGCATTTT
CDR3 protein: CASSGLLRGNSNQPQHF
D gene: NA
CDR3 length: 17
clone size: NA
J gene: TRBJ1-5
V gene: TRBV4-1

CDR3 DNA: TGTGCCAGCAGTTTAGACGCGGGGCTCAGCACTGAAGCTTTCTTT
CDR3 protein: CASSLDAGLSTEAFF
D gene: NA
CDR3 length: 15
clone size: NA
J gene: TRBJ1-1
V gene: TRBV12-3/TRBV12-4

CDR3 DNA: TGTGCCAGCAGCTTAGCTCTAGAATACAATGAGCAGTTCTTC
CDR3 protein: CASSLALEYNEQFF
D gene: NA
CDR3 length: 14
clone size: NA
J gene: TRBJ2-1
V gene: TRBV11-2

CDR3 DNA: TGTGCCAGCAGCCCGAAAGGACGACTGAACACTGAAGCTTTCTTT
CDR3 protein: CASSPKGRLNTEAFF
D gene: NA
CDR3 length: 15
clone size: NA
J gene: TRBJ1-1
V gene: TRBV6-5

CDR3 DNA: TGCGCCAGCAGCGGGAACGGGGCTCGGAATTCACCCCTCCACTTT
CDR3 protein: CASSGNGARNSPLHF
D gene: NA
CDR3 length: 15
clone size: many
J gene: TRBJ1-6
V gene: TRBV5-1

CDR3 DNA: TGTGCCAGCAGTGAAAGGGCGGGGTTTAGCACAGATACGCAGTATTTT
CDR3 protein: CASSERAGFSTDTQYF
D gene: NA
CDR3 length: 16
clone size: NA
J gene: TRBJ2-3
V gene: TRBV2

CDR3 DNA: TGTGCCAGCAGTCCGTCCGGGGGGGGCACAGATACGCAGTATTTT
CDR3 protein: CASSPSGGGTDTQYF
D gene: TRBD2
CDR3 length: 15
clone size: many
J gene: TRBJ2-3
V gene: TRBV12-3/TRBV12-4

CDR3 DNA: TGTGCCAGCAGCCCTGCGGGGGGGGGTCAGCCCCAGCATTTT
CDR3 protein: CASSPAGGGQPQHF
D gene: NA
CDR3 length: 14
clone size: many
J gene: TRBJ1-5
V gene: TRBV28

CDR3 DNA: TGTGCCAGCAGTTTTCTTGGACGTGAGACCCAGTACTTC
CDR3 protein: CASSFLGRETQYF
D gene: NA
CDR3 length: 13
clone size: NA
J gene: TRBJ2-5
V gene: TRBV12-3/TRBV12-4

CDR3 DNA: TGTGCCAGCAGGAGGGGAGGCGGCACTGAAGCTTTCTTT
CDR3 protein: CASRRGGGTEAFF
D gene: NA
CDR3 length: 13
clone size: many
J gene: TRBJ1-1
V gene: TRBV25-1

CDR3 DNA: TGTGCCAGCAGAGGACTGGCGGGGGGGGAGGATGAGCAGTTCTTC
CDR3 protein: CASRGLAGGEDEQFF
D gene: TRBD2
CDR3 length: 15
clone size: few
J gene: TRBJ2-1
V gene: TRBV6-5

CDR3 DNA: TGTGCCAGCAGTTACGGTAGGCGGGGGCTAAAAAGGGAAGTGGATTACAATGAGCAGTTCTTC
CDR3 protein: CASSYGRRGLKREVDYNEQFF
D gene: NA
CDR3 length: 21
clone size: NA
J gene: TRBJ2-1
V gene: TRBV6-2/TRBV6-3

CDR3 DNA: TGCAGTGCTAGAGATCAGCGACCAGATACGCAGTATTTT
CDR3 protein: CSARDQRPDTQYF
D gene: NA
CDR3 length: 13
clone size: few
J gene: TRBJ2-3
V gene: TRBV20-1

CDR3 DNA: TGCGCCAGCAGCTTGGCTGGTTCACCCTACAATGAGCAGTTCTTC
CDR3 protein: CASSLAGSPYNEQFF
D gene: NA
CDR3 length: 15
clone size: NA
J gene: TRBJ2-1
V gene: TRBV5-1

CDR3 DNA: TGTGCCAGCAGCCAAGGGGGACAGGGAGGCGGCTACACCTTC
CDR3 protein: CASSQGGQGGGYTF
D gene: TRBD1
CDR3 length: 14
clone size: many
J gene: TRBJ1-2
V gene: TRBV4-2

CDR3 DNA: TGCGCCAGCAGTGTCCGGGCAGATACGCAGTATTTT
CDR3 protein: CASSVRADTQYF
D gene: NA
CDR3 length: 12
clone size: many
J gene: TRBJ2-3
V gene: TRBV10-2

CDR3 DNA: TGTGCCAGCAGCCTGGGGGGGAGCAGGAACTATGGCTACACCTTC
CDR3 protein: CASSLGGSRNYGYTF
D gene: NA
CDR3 length: 15
clone size: NA
J gene: TRBJ1-2
V gene: TRBV5-4

CDR3 DNA: TGTGCCAGCAGCTATGTTACTGGGCCAGACTCCTACGAGCAGTACTTC
CDR3 protein: CASSYVTGPDSYEQYF
D gene: NA
CDR3 length: 16
clone size: few
J gene: TRBJ2-7
V gene: TRBV5-6

CDR3 DNA: TGTGCCACCAGCGGGGGGGCTTACACTGAAGCTTTCTTT
CDR3 protein: CATSGGAYTEAFF
D gene: NA
CDR3 length: 13
clone size: NA
J gene: TRBJ1-1
V gene: TRBV15

CDR3 DNA: TGCAGTGCTCCCAAGGCCGACCGGTCTTCTGGAAACACCATATATTTT
CDR3 protein: CSAPKADRSSGNTIYF
D gene: NA
CDR3 length: 16
clone size: many
J gene: TRBJ1-3
V gene: TRBV20-1

CDR3 DNA: TGCAGTGCTAGACCACCCGGGCTAGCGGGGGACTACGAGCAGTACTTC
CDR3 protein: CSARPPGLAGDYEQYF
D gene: TRBD2
CDR3 length: 16
clone size: NA
J gene: TRBJ2-7
V gene: TRBV20-1

CDR3 DNA: TGTGCCAGCAGTGAATTAGGCGCAGCAGGGGACTACGAGCAGTACTTC
CDR3 protein: CASSELGAAGDYEQYF
D gene: NA
CDR3 length: 16
clone size: few
J gene: TRBJ2-7
V gene: TRBV25-1

CDR3 DNA: TGTGCCGTCGGCGTGGAAAAACTGTTTTTT
CDR3 protein: CAVGVEKLFF
D gene: NA
CDR3 length: 10
clone size: NA
J gene: TRBJ1-4
V gene: TRBV10-3

CDR3 DNA: TGTGCCAGCAGCTTTACGGGGGTGTACAATGAGCAGTTCTTC
CDR3 protein: CASSFTGVYNEQFF
D gene: NA
CDR3 length: 14
clone size: NA
J gene: TRBJ2-1
V gene: TRBV7-2

CDR3 DNA: TGTGCCAGCCAGCCTCACCCTACCAGGACAGTTATGAACACTGAAGCTTTCTTT
CDR3 protein: CASQPHPTRTVMNTEAFF
D gene: NA
CDR3 length: 18
clone size: few
J gene: TRBJ1-1
V gene: TRBV6-2/TRBV6-3

CDR3 DNA: TGCAGTGCTACCACACAGGGATTCGGTCATGGCTACACCTTC
CDR3 protein: CSATTQGFGHGYTF
D gene: NA
CDR3 length: 14
clone size: NA
J gene: TRBJ1-2
V gene: TRBV20-1

CDR3 DNA: TGTGCCAGCAGTTACGCGGTGGGGAGGGGCAATCAGCCCCAGCATTTT
CDR3 protein: CASSYAVGRGNQPQHF
D gene: NA
CDR3 length: 16
clone size: few
J gene: TRBJ1-5
V gene: TRBV6-2/TRBV6-3

CDR3 DNA: TGTGCCATCAGTGAGAGTCGGGGTGATGAGCAGTTCTTC
CDR3 protein: CAISESRGDEQFF
D gene: NA
CDR3 length: 13
clone size: NA
J gene: TRBJ2-1
V gene: TRBV10-3

CDR3 DNA: TGTGCCTGGAGTATCCGCAGGGGACTGTACGAGCAGTACTTC
CDR3 protein: CAWSIRRGLYEQYF
D gene: NA
CDR3 length: 14
clone size: once
J gene: TRBJ2-7
V gene: TRBV30

CDR3 DNA: TGTGCCAGCAGCTTGGTACAGCGAACTAGCACAGATACGCAGTATTTT
CDR3 protein: CASSLVQRTSTDTQYF
D gene: NA
CDR3 length: 16
clone size: once
J gene: TRBJ2-3
V gene: TRBV5-8

CDR3 DNA: TGCGCCAGCAGCTCCATCGGACTAGCGGGGGGATATGAGACCCAGTACTTC
CDR3 protein: CASSSIGLAGGYETQYF
D gene: TRBD2
CDR3 length: 17
clone size: NA
J gene: TRBJ2-5
V gene: TRBV5-1

CDR3 DNA: TGTGCCAGCTCACCCAACCAGGGATCCCAAGAGACCCAGTACTTC
CDR3 protein: CASSPNQGSQETQYF
D gene: NA
CDR3 length: 15
clone size: NA
J gene: TRBJ2-5
V gene: TRBV18

CDR3 DNA: TGCAGCGAAGTGGATCCTGAGCGCACAGATACGCAGTATTTT
CDR3 protein: CSEVDPERTDTQYF
D gene: NA
CDR3 length: 14
clone size: NA
J gene: TRBJ2-3
V gene: TRBV29-1

CDR3 DNA: TGTGCCAGCAGCGTAGACTCGGGGGGGGTGGAGACCCAGTACTTC
CDR3 protein: CASSVDSGGVETQYF
D gene: TRBD2
CDR3 length: 15
clone size: NA
J gene: TRBJ2-5
V gene: TRBV9

CDR3 DNA: TGTGCTAGTGGTTTGGTACCCCTGTTCTACGAGCAGTACTTC
CDR3 protein: CASGLVPLFYEQYF
D gene: NA
CDR3 length: 14
clone size: NA
J gene: TRBJ2-7
V gene: TRBV12-5

CDR3 DNA: TGCAGCGTTGAAGATCGCCGGGGCCGGGAGACCCAGTACTTC
CDR3 protein: CSVEDRRGRETQYF
D gene: NA
CDR3 length: 14
clone size: NA
J gene: TRBJ2-5
V gene: TRBV29-1

CDR3 DNA: TGCAGTGCCAACCCTGGTGGCGTTGGGAACACTGAAGCTTTCTTT
CDR3 protein: CSANPGGVGNTEAFF
D gene: NA
CDR3 length: 15
clone size: NA
J gene: TRBJ1-1
V gene: TRBV20-1

CDR3 DNA: TGTGCCAGCAGCCCATCCGGGCGGAACACTGAAGCTTTCTTT
CDR3 protein: CASSPSGRNTEAFF
D gene: NA
CDR3 length: 14
clone size: many
J gene: TRBJ1-1
V gene: TRBV7-9

CDR3 DNA: TGTGCCACCAGCAGAGACAGGGGCCCCTACGAGCAGTACTTC
CDR3 protein: CATSRDRGPYEQYF
D gene: NA
CDR3 length: 14
clone size: NA
J gene: TRBJ2-7
V gene: TRBV15